This T cell receptor beta chain was identified in a study of beta chain features in type 1 diabetes. Study-wide points: All four CD4+ subsets from Type 1 diabetes patients carried moderately but significantly shorter TCRB CDR3s.

J lost 0 bases, V lost 1 base, and 2 bases had no gene match. Germline assignment: CDR1 SGHNT and CDR2 YENEEA. The CDR3 has 15 residues. The sequenced template was cDNA made from the entire isolated RNA. Sequencing used immunoSEQ multiplex PCR; TCRdb keeps in-frame clones, though not all of them. The table lists about 15,000 clones, more than 65% of them singletons. As for this clone: Its antigen is still unknown.

The V and J genes are TRBV11-3 and TRBJ1-2; TRBD1 matches 7 bases. The sequence was collected from a man aged 25 to 40 with type 1 diabetes. Specimen: Tregs from blood. CDR3 sequence reads: CASSLGQGANYGYTF. The CDR3 nucleotides read TGTGCCAGCAGCTTAGGACAGGGAGCTAACTATGGCTACACCTTC.